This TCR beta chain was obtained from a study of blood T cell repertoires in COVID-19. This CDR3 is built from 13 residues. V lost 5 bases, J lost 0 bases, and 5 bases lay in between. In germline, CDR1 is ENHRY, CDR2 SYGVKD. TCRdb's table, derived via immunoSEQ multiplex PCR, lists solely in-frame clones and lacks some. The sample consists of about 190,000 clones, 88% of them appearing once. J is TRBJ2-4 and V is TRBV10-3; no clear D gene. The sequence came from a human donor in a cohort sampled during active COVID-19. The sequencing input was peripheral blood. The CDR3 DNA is TGTGCCATCAGTCGAGAAGCCAAAAACATTCAGTACTTC. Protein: CAISREAKNIQYF.